What follows describes a single T cell receptor (beta chain). Antigen: not known. This sample is part of a study of T cell responses to AZD1222 COVID-19 vaccine. On the study more broadly: Pooling was applied to second doses at about 4 or about 12 weeks. The study's findings and limits: Donor demographics were predominantly white British with a female majority; clonal diversity may be underestimated.

Here immunoSEQ multiplex PCR was the method, and the copy in TCRdb shows in-frame clones only, minus some. Of roughly 77,000 clones in the sample, 90% were seen once. This CDR3 is built from 13 residues. V shed 5 bases and J shed 10 bases, with 12 bases lying between them. Germline V lookup: CDR1 SGHTA, CDR2 FQGNSA. The J gene is TRBJ1-6, the V gene TRBV7-2; D gene uncertain. Sequences were derived from peripheral blood, sampled on day 0 of AZD1222 vaccination. The clonotype was recovered from an adult in good health. The CDR3, as DNA: TGTGCCAGCAGCCACGGGGTAATCTCACCCCTCCACTTT. It is translated as CASSHGVISPLHF.